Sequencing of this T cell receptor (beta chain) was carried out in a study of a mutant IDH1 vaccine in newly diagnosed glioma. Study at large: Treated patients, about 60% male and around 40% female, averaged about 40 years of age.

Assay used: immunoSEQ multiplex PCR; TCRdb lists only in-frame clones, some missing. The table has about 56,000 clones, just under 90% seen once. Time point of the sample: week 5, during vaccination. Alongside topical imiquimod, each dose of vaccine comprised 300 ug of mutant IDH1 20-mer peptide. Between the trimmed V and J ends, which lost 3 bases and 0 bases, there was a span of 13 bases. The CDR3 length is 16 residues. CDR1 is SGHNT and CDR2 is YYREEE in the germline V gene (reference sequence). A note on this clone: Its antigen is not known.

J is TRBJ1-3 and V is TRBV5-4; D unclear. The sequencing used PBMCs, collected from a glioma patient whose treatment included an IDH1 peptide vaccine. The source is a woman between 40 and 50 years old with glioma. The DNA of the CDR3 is TGTGCCAGCAGCTGGGGTGACACGATCTCTGGAAACACCATATATTTT. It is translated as CASSWGDTISGNTIYF.